Shown below are 26 T cell receptor beta chains from a single sample sequenced in a study of identical twins. TCRdb processed the 5' RACE reads anew with MiXCR; each CDR3 protein has one entry. The sample consists of approximately 260,000 distinct CDR3 sequences, about 8.9% of them appearing once. This same sample was also taken into another study, of yellow fever vaccine responses in identical twins.

Sequencing was performed on CD8+ T cells sorted from blood. The source of these receptors is a woman aged 18-30 years in good health.

The rearrangement links TRBV2 to TRBJ2-2; D is unresolved. The CDR3 has 13 residues. Germline V gives CDR1 SNHLY, CDR2 FYNNEI. V dropped 6 bases and J dropped 3 bases, with 8 bases sitting between them. The CDR3 spells CASRGLDTGELFF. The CDR3 DNA reads TGTGCCAGCAGGGGCCTGGACACCGGGGAGCTGTTTTTT.

This clonotype showed up many times. The chain has TRBV20-1 and TRBJ2-7; the match to TRBD2 covers 9 bases. The V gene end was trimmed by 1 base and the J gene end by 0 bases; junction bases not matched to a gene: 4. This CDR3 has 15 amino acids. Per the germline V gene, CDR1 is DFQATT and CDR2 is SNEGSKA (reference sequence). Here the CDR3 DNA reads TGCAGTGCTAGAGGCCCGGGACTAGCCTCCTACGAGCAGTACTTC. This translates into CSARGPGLASYEQYF.

In this sample, this clonotype turned up a few times. The rearrangement joins TRBV6-5 to TRBJ1-2; 10 bases are shared with TRBD1. Germline CDR1 MNHEY, CDR2 SVGAGI. The CDR3 runs 14 residues. The junction had 1 base not matched to a gene; V was cut back by 0 bases and J by 6 bases. The CDR3 reads CASSYSTGGDGYTF. The CDR3 region has the DNA TGTGCCAGCAGTTACTCGACAGGGGGCGATGGCTACACCTTC.

The table lists this clonotype with a few counts. The chain employs TRBV11-2 and TRBJ2-1; TRBD1 is a possible D gene (6 bases). V lost 2 bases and J lost 6, with 14 bases in between. This CDR3 contains 15 residues. Germline-derived CDR1 and CDR2 are SGHAT and FQNNGV. Written as DNA, the CDR3 is TGTGCCAGCAGCTTACAGGGGATATCAGGCAATGAGCAGTTCTTC. This encodes CASSLQGISGNEQFF.

This clonotype was seen more than once but under ten times. This chain joins TRBV9 and TRBJ2-1; weak D call: TRBD1 (6 bases). Trimming pared 1 base from V and 2 bases from J, leaving 13 bases between. The CDR3 contains 16 residues. The germline gives CDR1 SGDLS, CDR2 YYNGEE. Here the CDR3 reads CASSVFHRTAYNEQFF. CDR3 in DNA: TGTGCCAGCAGCGTATTCCATAGGACAGCCTACAATGAGCAGTTCTTC. The entire variable domain, with the rest obtained from reference TRBV9 and TRBJ2-1, is as follows: DSGVTQTPKHLITATGQRVTLRCSPRSGDLSVYWYQQSLDQGLQFLIQYYNGEERAKGNILERFSAQQFPDLHSELNLSSLELGDSALYFCASSVFHRTAYNEQFFGPGTRLTVL.

There are many counts of this clonotype. The chain recombines TRBV7-9 with TRBJ2-1; D perhaps matches TRBD1 (5 bases). The V gene lost 5 bases and the J gene lost 0 bases, with 11 bases spanning the gap. Germline V CDR1 and CDR2: SEHNR, FQNEAQ (reference sequence). This CDR3 spans 15 amino acids. As DNA, the CDR3 is TGTGCCAGCAGCCTCGACAGAAGCTCCTACAATGAGCAGTTCTTC. Translated, it gives CASSLDRSSYNEQFF.

This clonotype was seen at least ten times. The chain carries TRBV10-3 and TRBJ2-3; 7 nucleotides align to TRBD1. This CDR3 is 14 amino acids long. With 6 bases clipped from V and 3 bases from J, the junction kept 6 bases outside the gene matches. Germline CDR1 ENHRY, CDR2 SYGVKD. The CDR3 DNA sequence: TGTGCCATCAGGGGGCCAGGGGGTACAGATACGCAGTATTTT. As protein: CAIRGPGGTDTQYF.

The rearrangement uses TRBV7-9 and TRBJ2-5; 7 positions match TRBD1. The germline V gene encodes CDR1 SEHNR and CDR2 FQNEAQ (reference sequence). Germline trimming cut 5 bases from V and 0 bases from J; bases unmatched to any gene: 6. There are 15 residues in the CDR3. The CDR3 loop is CASSTGDTYQETQYF. CDR3 bases: TGTGCCAGCAGCACAGGGGACACTTACCAAGAGACCCAGTACTTC.

At least ten counts were recorded for this clonotype. V and J are TRBV20-1 and TRBJ2-2, with D unresolved. CDR3 length: 15 amino acids. The germline V and J ends were trimmed by 0 bases and 4 bases, with 12 bases remaining between them. Germline values: CDR1 DFQATT, CDR2 SNEGSKA (reference sequence). DNA for the CDR3: TGCAGTGCTAGAGAGGTGACAACGGGCACCGGGGAGCTGTTTTTT. The encoded protein is CSAREVTTGTGELFF.

The rearrangement links TRBV6-2 or TRBV6-3 to TRBJ2-7; 8 bases line up with TRBD2. Per the germline V gene, CDR1 is MNHEY and CDR2 is SVGEGT. The CDR3 loop spans 15 amino acids. V was pared by 4 bases and J by 6 bases, with 11 bases of the junction left unmatched. CDR3: CASSSRLARDLEQYF. The CDR3 DNA reads TGTGCCAGCAGTTCCCGACTAGCGAGGGACCTCGAGCAGTACTTC.

This chain joins TRBV20-1 and TRBJ2-1; 8 bases line up with TRBD2. The CDR3 sequence is 15 residues long. V shed 6 bases, J shed 3 bases, and the junction held 10 bases outside the gene matches. Germline V gene lookup returns CDR1 DFQATT and CDR2 SNEGSKA (reference sequence). CDR3 residues: CSAQLRSGVYNEQFF. DNA of the CDR3: TGCAGTGCGCAGCTTCGTAGCGGGGTCTACAATGAGCAGTTCTTC.

The rearrangement uses TRBV3-1 and TRBJ2-1; 8 bases agree with TRBD2. After removal of 0 bases from V and 4 bases from J, the junction contained 8 bases not matched to a gene. Germline CDR1 reads LGHDT; CDR2 reads YNNKEL (reference sequence). The CDR3 loop spans 17 amino acids. The CDR3 is CASSQESSAGGYNEQFF. The CDR3 DNA is TGTGCCAGCAGCCAAGAATCGTCTGCGGGGGGATACAATGAGCAGTTCTTC.

This clonotype was found a few times. J is TRBJ2-7 and V is TRBV28, with 9 bases aligning to TRBD1. The CDR3 has 16 residues. V lost 4 bases to trimming and J lost 6 bases; unmatched junction nucleotides: 13. Germline CDR1 MDHEN, CDR2 SYDVKM. This CDR3 is CASSSRVVDRGLEQYF. The DNA of the CDR3 is TGTGCCAGCAGTTCCCGGGTAGTGGACAGGGGCCTCGAGCAGTACTTC.

This chain joins TRBV9 and TRBJ2-1; 8 positions agree with TRBD2. The CDR3 contains 15 residues. Trimming cost V 3 bases and J 6 bases; bases outside gene matches: 8. Germline assignment: CDR1 SGDLS and CDR2 YYNGEE. DNA of the CDR3: TGTGCCAGCAGCGCCAGTGCCGGGACTAGCAATGAGCAGTTCTTC. It yields the protein CASSASAGTSNEQFF.

This clonotype was observed a few times. V is TRBV6-2 or TRBV6-3 and J is TRBJ2-2; D not certain. Germline lookup yields CDR1 MNHEY and CDR2 SVGEGT. The CDR3 covers 17 residues. V lost 0 bases and J lost 2, with 13 bases in between. This CDR3 is CASSYSGGYFNTGELFF. Here the CDR3 DNA reads TGTGCCAGCAGTTACTCGGGCGGTTACTTCAACACCGGGGAGCTGTTTTTT.

This clonotype has a handful of counts. This chain uses TRBV29-1 with TRBJ2-7; 10 bases are shared with TRBD2. The germline CDR1 and CDR2 sequences are SQVTM and ANQGSEA. The CDR3 spans 15 residues. V lost 5 bases to trimming and J lost 0 bases; unmatched junction nucleotides: 7. The CDR3 loop reads CSVLQAGGSSYEQYF. The CDR3 DNA reads TGCAGCGTTTTACAAGCGGGGGGGAGCTCCTACGAGCAGTACTTC.

This clonotype was observed a few times. This rearrangement joins TRBV13 to TRBJ2-7, with 11 nucleotides matching TRBD2. The length of the CDR3 is 18 residues. J gave up 0 bases and V 1 base, and 8 bases lay outside the gene matches. The germline V gene encodes CDR1 PRHDT and CDR2 FYEKMQ (reference sequence). CDR3 in amino acids: CASSLVVAGGPSSYEQYF. The CDR3 DNA reads as TGTGCCAGCAGCTTAGTCGTAGCGGGGGGGCCCAGCTCCTACGAGCAGTACTTC.

This clonotype was found a few times. V gene TRBV7-2 combines with J gene TRBJ1-1, with D possibly being TRBD1 (6 bases). In germline, CDR1 is SGHTA, CDR2 FQGNSA. The length of the CDR3 is 12 residues. V lost 4 bases to trimming and J lost 10 bases, with 13 bases between them. The CDR3 here is CASSSGVGGAFF. The CDR3 nucleotides are TGTGCCAGCAGCTCAGGGGTGGGGGGAGCTTTCTTT.

The chain is built from TRBV5-1 and TRBJ2-7; TRBD1 aligns across 9 bases. The CDR3 is made up of 15 amino acids. The V gene's germline CDR1 is SGHRS and CDR2 YFSETQ. V shed 5 bases, J shed 3 bases, and the junction held 9 bases outside the gene matches. CDR3 in amino acids: CASRISGTGNYEQYF. The DNA of the CDR3 is TGCGCCAGCAGAATCTCCGGGACAGGGAACTACGAGCAGTACTTC.

This clonotype was observed at least ten times. The chain joins TRBV4-2 to TRBJ2-5; 10 bases are a match to TRBD1. Trimming at V came to 0 bases and at J to 5 bases, leaving 6 bases not matched to a gene. The CDR3 spans 16 residues. CDR1 is LGHNA and CDR2 is YNFKEQ in the germline V gene. In DNA, the CDR3 is TGTGCCAGCAGCCAAGAAGTCGGGACAGGGGTGGAGACCCAGTACTTC. It specifies CASSQEVGTGVETQYF.

This clonotype was observed many times. The V gene is TRBV5-1, the J gene TRBJ2-7; 11 bases are a match to TRBD1. CDR3 size: 15 residues. V shed 0 bases and J 3 bases; nucleotides not matched to a gene: 2. Germline-derived CDR1 and CDR2 are SGHRS and YFSETQ. The CDR3 region has the DNA TGCGCCAGCAGCTTGGAGGGGACAGGGGGCTACGAGCAGTACTTC. It yields the protein CASSLEGTGGYEQYF.

This clonotype was seen a handful of times. This chain connects TRBV12-3 or TRBV12-4 to TRBJ2-7, with a weak D call TRBD2 (7 bases). The CDR3 covers 15 residues. V was trimmed by 1 base and J by 2 bases, leaving 12 bases between them. The chain's CDR3 is CASSLGAGAAYEQYF. For the CDR3, the DNA is TGTGCCAGCAGTTTAGGGGCGGGGGCTGCCTACGAGCAGTACTTC.

V gene TRBV3-1 combines with J gene TRBJ2-3; 8 bases align to TRBD2. V was clipped by 9 bases and J by 2 bases; unmatched bases: 1. This CDR3 contains 12 residues. CDR1 is LGHDT, CDR2 YNNKEL, per germline (reference sequence). As DNA, the CDR3 is TGTGCCAGTAGCGGGAACACAGATACGCAGTATTTT. This translates into CASSGNTDTQYF.

This clonotype has just a few counts. The chain joins TRBV27 to TRBJ2-5; D call uncertain. Germline lookup yields CDR1 MNHEY and CDR2 SMNVEV (reference sequence). V lost 5 bases and J lost 2, with 12 bases in between. The CDR3 covers 14 residues. The CDR3: CASSLDSWQETQYF. The CDR3 DNA reads TGTGCCAGCAGTCTTGACTCCTGGCAAGAGACCCAGTACTTC.

The rearrangement joins TRBV6-2 or TRBV6-3 to TRBJ2-1, with 11 bases aligning to TRBD2. V trimming: 7 bases; J trimming: 4 bases; junction bases outside the gene matches: 27. The CDR3 sequence is 22 residues long. CDR1 is MNHEY, CDR2 SVGEGT, per germline. The CDR3 region is CASNILGKTGTSGGGPYNEQFF. The DNA for the CDR3 is TGTGCCAGCAATATCTTGGGGAAGACCGGGACTAGCGGAGGAGGTCCATACAATGAGCAGTTCTTC.

The sample holds many counts of this clonotype. CDR3 amino acids: CASSLAERLSDTQYF. CDR3 DNA: TGCGCCAGCAGCTTGGCGGAGAGGTTATCAGATACGCAGTATTTT. V is TRBV5-1 and J is TRBJ2-3; no firm D call. The V gene lost 0 bases and the J gene lost 4 bases, with 12 bases spanning the gap. In germline, CDR1 is SGHRS, CDR2 YFSETQ. The CDR3 has 15 amino acids.